The 32 T cell receptor beta chains below all came from one sample that was sequenced in a study of T cell clonotyping in hematopoietic cell transplantation. The time point: recipient sample about 28 days before transplant, after cytoreduction. This table comes from immunoSEQ multiplex PCR, and its TCRdb copy is limited to in-frame clones, with some not included. This table has about 21,000 clones, 90% appearing once. Sequencing was performed on peripheral blood mononuclear cells, taken before stem cell transplant. The receptors were sampled from a man between 18 and 35 years old with biphenotypic leukemia. Some clones in this sample may be carry-over from other donors' samples.

The chain is built from TRBV7-8 and TRBJ1-5, with D maybe TRBD1 (6 bases). V was pared by 4 bases and J by 5 bases, with 9 bases between. The CDR3 has 13 amino acids. Germline assignment: CDR1 SGHVS and CDR2 FQNEAQ. CDR3: CASSSGGHQPQHF. In DNA, the CDR3 is TGTGCCAGCAGCTCCGGGGGCCATCAGCCCCAGCATTTT.

The chain links TRBV7-8 to TRBJ1-2; D remains unclear. With 1 base removed from V and 6 bases from J, the gap between germline ends came to 3 bases. The germline V gene encodes CDR1 SGHVS and CDR2 FQNEAQ. CDR3 length equals 11 residues. CDR3 nucleotides: TGTGCCAGCAGCTTAGATGATGGCTACACCTTC. It codes for CASSLDDGYTF.

The V call is TRBV5-4, the J call TRBJ2-1; 10 bases fit TRBD2. J lost 6 bases, V lost 4 bases, and 7 bases had no gene match. The CDR3 totals 15 residues. Germline CDR1 SGHNT, CDR2 YYREEE (reference sequence). The CDR3 nucleotides are TGTGCCAGCAGCCGAGGGACTAGCGTACCCAATGAGCAGTTCTTC. Translated, it gives CASSRGTSVPNEQFF.

The chain recombines TRBV29-1 with TRBJ2-1, with 7 nucleotides matching TRBD1. The CDR3 extends over 17 amino acids. V was pared by 4 bases and J by 5 bases, with 17 bases of the junction left unmatched. Per germline, CDR1 SQVTM and CDR2 ANQGSEA. CDR3 nucleotide sequence: TGCAGCGTTGCGGGGACAGCCTTCTCTTCGGCTGACAATGAGCAGTTCTTC. Its translation is CSVAGTAFSSADNEQFF.

V gene TRBV29-1 combines with J gene TRBJ1-2; TRBD1 aligns across 10 bases. The CDR3 has 13 residues. Germline CDR1 SQVTM, CDR2 ANQGSEA. The J segment lost 4 bases and the V segment lost 6 bases, leaving 5 bases of the junction unmatched. In nucleotides, the CDR3 is TGCAGCGTCTCGACAGGGGGCCCCTATGGCTACACCTTC. This codes for CSVSTGGPYGYTF.

Here the CDR3 DNA reads TGCGCCAGCAGCCAAGTAGAGAGTGTGTTCGAGCAGTACTTC. It encodes CASSQVESVFEQYF. This sequence joins TRBV4-1 and TRBJ2-7; D remains ambiguous. CDR1 and CDR2 (germline): MGHRA, YSYEKL. The CDR3 consists of 14 residues. Trimming cost V 1 base and J 6 bases, with 13 bases left between them.

The rearrangement links TRBV6-5 to TRBJ1-3, with D uncertain. Germline lookup yields CDR1 MNHEY and CDR2 SVGAGI. Trimming removed 6 bases from V and 2 bases from J, with 8 bases in between. The CDR3 loop spans 13 amino acids. The CDR3 reads CASRRSPGNTIYF. Here the CDR3 DNA reads TGTGCCAGCAGGAGATCACCTGGAAACACCATATATTTT.

This chain links TRBV5-1 with TRBJ2-3; 8 bases align to TRBD2. The ends lost 0 bases at V and 2 bases at J; junction bases unmatched: 5. Germline CDR1 is SGHRS and CDR2 is YFSETQ. The CDR3 has 16 residues. CDR3 region: CASSLGAAGDTDTQYF. The CDR3, as DNA: TGCGCCAGCAGCTTGGGTGCAGCGGGGGACACAGATACGCAGTATTTT.

The chain links TRBV7-2 to TRBJ1-3; D is unclear. V was shortened by 5 bases and J by 0 bases, with 17 bases between the two germline ends. CDR1 is SGHTA, CDR2 FQGNSA, per germline. CDR3 length: 17 amino acids. The CDR3, as DNA: TGTGCCAGCAGCCCTACCCGGAGGCAGATCTCTGGAAACACCATATATTTT. Amino acids: CASSPTRRQISGNTIYF.

In DNA, the CDR3 is TGTGCCAGCGGATACGAGCAGTACTTC. It encodes CASGYEQYF. The chain uses TRBV7-9 and TRBJ2-7, with no clear D. V lost 8 bases and J 4 bases, leaving 3 bases between the germline ends. The CDR3 length is 9 residues. CDR1 is SEHNR, CDR2 FQNEAQ, per germline (reference sequence).

This chain connects TRBV7-3 to TRBJ1-5; D possibly corresponds to TRBD1 (6 bases). Germline loops: CDR1 SGHTA, CDR2 FQGTGA. This CDR3 has 14 residues. V lost 2 bases and J lost 2, with 7 bases in between. CDR3 in amino acids: CASSLSGGNQPQHF. As DNA, the CDR3 is TGTGCCAGCAGCTTATCAGGGGGCAATCAGCCCCAGCATTTT.

The rearrangement uses TRBV6-1 and TRBJ1-1; 7 positions match TRBD1. The CDR3 is 14 residues long. CDR1 is MNHNS, CDR2 SASEGT, per germline. V was clipped by 5 bases and J by 0 bases; unmatched bases: 3. CDR3 sequence reads: CASSLQGLNTEAFF. The CDR3 nucleotides are TGTGCCAGCAGTCTACAGGGGCTGAACACTGAAGCTTTCTTT.

V and J are TRBV29-1 and TRBJ2-1, with 8 bases aligning to TRBD2. V lost 6 bases and J lost 0; bases outside the gene matches: 4. The CDR3 has 14 residues. Germline-derived CDR1 and CDR2 are SQVTM and ANQGSEA. DNA for the CDR3: TGCAGCGTACCGGGGGGGACCTCCTACAATGAGCAGTTCTTC. This sequence encodes CSVPGGTSYNEQFF.

There are a few counts of this clone. V gene TRBV6-5 combines with J gene TRBJ2-3; 11 bases map to TRBD2. Germline CDR1 and CDR2: MNHEY and SVGAGI. V was pared by 6 bases and J by 0 bases, with 2 bases of the junction left unmatched. The CDR3 loop spans 15 amino acids. CDR3 nucleotides: TGTGCCAGCAGGGGACTAGCGGCTAGCACAGATACGCAGTATTTT. Translated, it gives CASRGLAASTDTQYF.

CDR3 DNA: TGTGCCAGCTCCTATGCCGGGTCAATCAACTACGAGCAGTACTTC. The encoded protein is CASSYAGSINYEQYF. This sequence joins TRBV27 and TRBJ2-7; D remains unclear. This CDR3 has 15 residues. V was trimmed by 8 bases and J by 3 bases, leaving 20 bases between them. Germline assignment: CDR1 MNHEY and CDR2 SMNVEV (reference sequence).

The V call is TRBV19, the J call TRBJ2-1, with D tentatively TRBD2 (6 bases). The V end lost 7 bases, the J end lost 9 bases, and 19 bases lay between the germline ends. This CDR3 has 14 residues. Germline V lookup: CDR1 LNHDA, CDR2 SQIVND (reference sequence). The CDR3: CASTFPGRLSEQFF. CDR3 coding DNA: TGTGCCAGTACTTTTCCAGGGAGGTTGAGTGAGCAGTTCTTC.

The V gene is TRBV11-3, the J gene TRBJ2-3, with D possibly being TRBD2 (5 bases). Deletions cut 4 bases from V and 1 base from J, with 18 bases between. This CDR3 is built from 17 residues. Germline-derived CDR1 and CDR2 are SGHNT and YENEEA. In DNA form, the CDR3 reads TGTGCCAGCAGCTCCCCAGAAACTACCGGGGGCACAGATACGCAGTATTTT. This sequence encodes CASSSPETTGGTDTQYF.

This clone was counted a single time. This chain uses TRBV27 with TRBJ2-2; D unresolved. This CDR3 spans 14 amino acids. V was trimmed by 5 bases and J by 5 bases, leaving 12 bases between them. CDR1 and CDR2 (germline): MNHEY, SMNVEV (reference sequence). The CDR3, as DNA: TGTGCCAGCAGTACACGGTTATTGACCGGGGAGCTGTTTTTT. Its protein is CASSTRLLTGELFF.

This chain uses TRBV6-5 with TRBJ2-3; 7 nucleotides match TRBD2. This CDR3 is built from 16 residues. The trim removed 4 bases at V and 0 bases at J, leaving 7 bases unmatched. The germline CDR1 and CDR2 sequences are MNHEY and SVGAGI. CDR3 loop: CASSSPSGASTDTQYF. CDR3 sequence (DNA): TGTGCCAGCAGTTCTCCCAGCGGGGCTAGCACAGATACGCAGTATTTT.

The rearrangement joins TRBV4-1 to TRBJ2-7; a weak D match, TRBD1 (6 bases). The CDR3 length is 16 residues. Trimming left V 1 base short and J 4 bases short, with 17 bases between. CDR1 MGHRA and CDR2 YSYEKL come from the germline V gene. Here the CDR3 reads CASSQGGQGKLYEQYF. CDR3 nucleotide sequence: TGCGCCAGCAGCCAAGGGGGGCAGGGAAAGTTATACGAGCAGTACTTC.

This chain links TRBV19 with TRBJ2-2; weak D call: TRBD1 (5 bases). This CDR3 spans 14 amino acids. Germline values: CDR1 LNHDA, CDR2 SQIVND (reference sequence). V lost 5 bases and J 6 bases, leaving 13 bases between the germline ends. CDR3 in amino acids: CASSFSREAGELFF. Written as DNA, the CDR3 is TGTGCCAGTAGTTTCTCCAGGGAAGCCGGGGAGCTGTTTTTT.

The V gene is TRBV9, the J gene TRBJ2-5; TRBD2 agrees at 8 bases. CDR3 length: 13 amino acids. Germline lookup yields CDR1 SGDLS and CDR2 YYNGEE. The junction had 1 base not matched to a gene; V was cut back by 1 base and J by 5 bases. DNA of the CDR3: TGTGCCAGCAGCGTACGACTAGCGGAGACCCAGTACTTC. It yields the protein CASSVRLAETQYF.

This chain uses TRBV6-4 with TRBJ2-6, with D unresolved. Trimming took off 3 bases at V and 1 base at J, with 10 bases between the two ends. This CDR3 has 16 residues. The germline gives CDR1 MRHNA, CDR2 SNTAGT. CDR3 DNA: TGTGCCAGCAGTGAGGGCCTCGGATCTGGGGCCAACGTCCTGACTTTC. It yields the protein CASSEGLGSGANVLTF.

V usage is TRBV2 and J usage is TRBJ1-5; D is uncertain. Germline V lookup: CDR1 SNHLY, CDR2 FYNNEI. V lost 4 bases and J 2 bases, leaving 12 bases between the germline ends. The CDR3 is 15 residues long. The CDR3 DNA follows: TGTGCCAGCAGTGTTCTGGCGGTTGGCAATCAGCCCCAGCATTTT. It encodes CASSVLAVGNQPQHF.

The V gene is TRBV29-1, the J gene TRBJ1-1, with 10 bases identical to TRBD1. Germline V gene lookup returns CDR1 SQVTM and CDR2 ANQGSEA. This CDR3 has 14 residues. The V segment lost 8 bases and the J segment 3 bases; nucleotides outside the gene matches: 9. CDR3 bases: TGCAGCACCTCGCTAGGGACAGGGGACACTGAAGCTTTCTTT. It encodes CSTSLGTGDTEAFF.

V and J are TRBV6-5 and TRBJ2-3; D may match TRBD1 or TRBD2 (6 bases each). CDR3 size: 14 residues. V was pared by 2 bases and J by 9 bases, with 15 bases between. Germline V CDR1 and CDR2: MNHEY, SVGAGI. The CDR3 DNA follows: TGTGCCAGCAGTTACGCCGAGGGGGGTAACACGCAGTATTTT. Amino acids: CASSYAEGGNTQYF.

The chain couples TRBV6-5 to TRBJ2-7; 7 positions match TRBD1. CDR1 and CDR2 (germline): MNHEY, SVGAGI. V was clipped by 4 bases and J by 4 bases; unmatched bases: 7. The CDR3 is made up of 14 amino acids. The CDR3 bases are TGTGCCAGCAGTTCGACAGGGATCTTATACGAGCAGTACTTC. Translated, it gives CASSSTGILYEQYF.

The rearrangement joins TRBV5-1 to TRBJ1-6; D not resolved. V was pared by 0 bases and J by 8 bases, with 12 bases between. The germline V gene has CDR1 SGHRS and CDR2 YFSETQ. The CDR3 runs 15 residues. CDR3 residues: CASSLVDQSHSPLHF. The CDR3 DNA reads TGCGCCAGCAGCTTGGTGGACCAAAGTCATTCACCCCTCCACTTT.

The V gene is TRBV19, the J gene TRBJ2-7; D assignment may be TRBD1 or TRBD2 (5 bases each). CDR3 length: 15 residues. V dropped 2 bases and J dropped 7 bases, with 18 bases sitting between them. Germline lookup yields CDR1 LNHDA and CDR2 SQIVND (reference sequence). The CDR3 reads CASSIRGNPPGEQYF. CDR3 in DNA: TGTGCCAGTAGTATACGGGGCAATCCGCCGGGTGAGCAGTACTTC.

The rearrangement links TRBV7-6 to TRBJ1-2, with D hard to call. CDR1 and CDR2 (germline): SGHVS, FNYEAQ. V gave up 3 bases and J gave up 0 bases, with 11 bases separating them. CDR3 length equals 15 residues. In DNA form, the CDR3 reads TGTGCCAGCAGCTTGGGTCTGGCCTCTAACTATGGCTACACCTTC. Its protein is CASSLGLASNYGYTF.

This clone was seen only once. The rearrangement uses TRBV7-9 and TRBJ1-1; D is uncertain. The CDR3 sequence is 12 residues long. Germline V gene lookup returns CDR1 SEHNR and CDR2 FQNEAQ (reference sequence). Trimming pared 5 bases from V and 8 bases from J, leaving 12 bases between. The CDR3, as DNA: TGTGCCAGCAGCCCACCCGGAAGAGAAGCTTTCTTT. This sequence encodes CASSPPGREAFF.

The chain carries TRBV2 and TRBJ1-1; D ambiguous. The length of the CDR3 is 10 residues. V lost 1 base and J 11 bases, leaving 5 bases between the germline ends. Germline V gene data show CDR1 as SNHLY and CDR2 as FYNNEI. In DNA form, the CDR3 reads TGTGCCAGCAGTGAAGTCGTCGCTTTCTTT. Protein product: CASSEVVAFF.